One sample yielded the 28 T cell receptor beta chains listed below, sequenced in a study of OX40 agonist ivuxolimab in advanced cancers. Here immunoSEQ multiplex PCR was the method, and the copy in TCRdb shows in-frame clones only, minus some. There are about 150,000 clones in the sample; 94% occur only once, and about 0.33% lies in the top ten. The sample here was CD4+ or CD8+ T cells sorted from blood, taken in a trial of the OX40 agonist ivuxolimab. These TCRs come from an adult with an advanced solid tumor such as melanoma, head and neck, liver or kidney cancer.

The gene calls are TRBV9 and TRBJ1-2, with D perhaps TRBD1 (6 bases). CDR3 length: 13 residues. Trimming pared 0 bases from V and 4 bases from J, leaving 7 bases between. Germline CDR1 SGDLS, CDR2 YYNGEE. CDR3 sequence: CASSVGTAYGYTF. The CDR3, as DNA: TGTGCCAGCAGCGTAGGGACAGCCTATGGCTACACCTTC.

The V and J genes are TRBV6-5 and TRBJ1-5, with 9 bases lining up with TRBD1. CDR3 length: 12 amino acids. Germline CDR1 is MNHEY and CDR2 is SVGAGI. V shed 7 bases, J shed 10 bases, and the junction held 5 bases outside the gene matches. CDR3 region: CASMGQGGPQHF. DNA of the CDR3: TGTGCCAGCATGGGACAGGGTGGCCCCCAGCATTTT.

This clone showed up just once. The chain uses TRBV5-8 and TRBJ2-5, with a possible D match to TRBD1 (6 bases). This CDR3 contains 15 residues. Trimming took off 10 bases at V and 1 base at J, with 20 bases between the two ends. The germline CDR1 and CDR2 sequences are SGHTS and YDEGEE. The CDR3 nucleotides read TGTGCCGCATCGGTTGGTACAGGGCGCCAAGAGACCCAGTACTTC. The encoded protein is CAASVGTGRQETQYF.

This chain links TRBV27 with TRBJ1-4; D remains ambiguous. This CDR3 spans 14 amino acids. With 5 bases removed from V and 7 bases from J, the gap between germline ends came to 14 bases. Germline V gene lookup returns CDR1 MNHEY and CDR2 SMNVEV (reference sequence). The CDR3 DNA is TGTGCCAGCAGTGTTACAAGAGGGCGTGAAAAACTGTTTTTT. Translated: CASSVTRGREKLFF.

The chain employs TRBV4-3 and TRBJ1-6; no reliable D call. This CDR3 contains 13 residues. The V end lost 4 bases, the J end lost 7 bases, and 8 bases lay between the germline ends. Germline CDR1 and CDR2: LGHNA and YSLEER. In DNA, the CDR3 is TGCGCCAGCAGCCCAAACCGGAATTCACCCCTCCACTTT. Protein product: CASSPNRNSPLHF.

V gene TRBV28 combines with J gene TRBJ2-7, with 9 bases matching TRBD1. Germline CDR1 is MDHEN and CDR2 is SYDVKM. Trimming took 7 bases from V and 3 from J; bases not matched to a gene: 7. CDR3 length equals 14 residues. CDR3 nucleotides: TGTGCCAGCATGACCGGGACAGGGTTCTACGAGCAGTACTTC. This translates into CASMTGTGFYEQYF.

This chain connects TRBV4-3 to TRBJ2-1; no clear D. Trimming took 1 base from V and 0 from J, leaving 10 bases between them. The CDR3 is 16 residues long. CDR1 is LGHNA, CDR2 YSLEER, per germline. The CDR3 DNA is TGCGCCAGCAGCCAAGTTTCCGCAGACTCCTACAATGAGCAGTTCTTC. It codes for CASSQVSADSYNEQFF.

The V gene is TRBV7-2, the J gene TRBJ2-1; TRBD1 is a possible D gene (6 bases). The germline gives CDR1 SGHTA, CDR2 FQGNSA. Between the trimmed V and J ends, which lost 2 bases and 6 bases, there was a span of 20 bases. The length of the CDR3 is 17 residues. This chain's CDR3 is CASSLPDKGGTFNEQFF. DNA of the CDR3: TGTGCCAGCAGCTTACCTGATAAGGGTGGGACATTCAATGAGCAGTTCTTC.

This chain connects TRBV4-3 to TRBJ2-5; D call uncertain. The ends were cut back, 0 bases at V and 3 bases at J, with 5 bases in the middle. The CDR3 spans 13 residues. Germline V gene lookup returns CDR1 LGHNA and CDR2 YSLEER. The CDR3 is CASSQDLEETQYF. CDR3 bases: TGCGCCAGCAGCCAAGATTTAGAAGAGACCCAGTACTTC.

The gene calls are TRBV7-2 and TRBJ2-6; D is unclear. The CDR3 spans 15 residues. The V end was cut by 1 base, the J end by 4 bases, with 8 bases between. In germline, CDR1 is SGHTA, CDR2 FQGNSA. In DNA, the CDR3 is TGTGCCAGCAGCTTAGGGCCAAGCGGGGCCAACGTCCTGACTTTC. Residues: CASSLGPSGANVLTF.

V gene TRBV5-1 combines with J gene TRBJ1-6, with 7 nucleotides matching TRBD1. V dropped 0 bases and J dropped 7; count of bases not matched to a gene: 7. This CDR3 has 16 amino acids. CDR1 and CDR2 (germline): SGHRS, YFSETQ. The CDR3 sequence: CASSLAQGSGNSPLHF. The CDR3 DNA follows: TGCGCCAGCAGCTTGGCACAGGGGTCGGGGAATTCACCCCTCCACTTT.

The chain has TRBV4-1 and TRBJ1-3; D perhaps matches TRBD1 (5 bases). The CDR3 contains 15 residues. Per the germline V gene, CDR1 is MGHRA and CDR2 is YSYEKL. V lost 5 bases and J 3 bases, leaving 14 bases between the germline ends. CDR3 loop: CASSAQGRGGNTIYF. DNA of the CDR3: TGCGCCAGCAGCGCGCAGGGAAGAGGTGGAAACACCATATATTTT.

V and J are TRBV5-1 and TRBJ2-5; the match to TRBD2 covers 11 bases. Germline lookup yields CDR1 SGHRS and CDR2 YFSETQ. The J segment lost 4 bases and the V segment lost 4 bases, leaving 3 bases of the junction unmatched. The CDR3 extends over 14 amino acids. The chain's CDR3 is CASSVLAGGETQYF. The DNA of the CDR3 is TGCGCCAGCAGCGTCCTAGCGGGAGGAGAGACCCAGTACTTC.

The chain is built from TRBV10-1 and TRBJ2-1; TRBD2 agrees at 9 bases. CDR3 size: 15 residues. The ends lost 2 bases at V and 8 bases at J; junction bases unmatched: 7. Germline V lookup: CDR1 WNHNN, CDR2 SYGVQD (reference sequence). CDR3 bases: TGCGCCAGCAGTGAGACGGCGGGGGGGCCCCATGAGCAGTTCTTC. Amino acid sequence: CASSETAGGPHEQFF.

This rearrangement joins TRBV5-1 to TRBJ2-2; 7 bases align to TRBD1. The CDR3 consists of 16 residues. Germline lookup yields CDR1 SGHRS and CDR2 YFSETQ. Losses at the gene ends were 3 bases for V and 0 bases for J; bases not matched to a gene: 5. In nucleotides, the CDR3 is TGCGCCAGCAGCTCATTAGGGGGCCCGAACACCGGGGAGCTGTTTTTT. Translated: CASSSLGGPNTGELFF.

The V and J genes are TRBV7-9 and TRBJ2-7, with 7 bases fitting TRBD1. This CDR3 is built from 14 residues. Germline V gene sequence: CDR1 SEHNR, CDR2 FQNEAQ (reference sequence). Trimming cost V 3 bases and J 3 bases; bases outside gene matches: 5. Written as DNA, the CDR3 is TGTGCCAGCAGCTTTTCCAGGGGGAACTACGAGCAGTACTTC. It yields the protein CASSFSRGNYEQYF.

The V and J genes are TRBV11-3 and TRBJ2-7; D is possibly TRBD1 (6 bases). CDR1 SGHNT and CDR2 YENEEA come from the germline V gene. Trimming stripped 2 bases from V and 0 bases from J, with 11 bases between. The CDR3 has 15 amino acids. The CDR3 reads CASSLMAGASYEQYF. The CDR3, as DNA: TGTGCCAGCAGCTTAATGGCAGGGGCCTCCTACGAGCAGTACTTC.

The chain carries TRBV18 and TRBJ1-5; TRBD1 matches 11 bases. The CDR3 has 14 amino acids. Unmatched junction bases numbered 4, after V lost 6 bases and J lost 6 bases. The V gene's germline CDR1 is KGHSH and CDR2 LQKENI. The CDR3 coding sequence is TGTGCCAGCTCTCAGGGGACAGGGGGTCAGCCCCAGCATTTT. Protein sequence: CASSQGTGGQPQHF.

This clone has only one observation. The chain employs TRBV9 and TRBJ2-1; the match to TRBD1 covers 9 bases. Germline CDR1 SGDLS, CDR2 YYNGEE. Unmatched junction bases numbered 6, after V lost 3 bases and J lost 5 bases. The CDR3 totals 15 residues. CDR3 sequence: CASSAGQGTHNEQFF. In DNA, the CDR3 is TGTGCCAGCAGCGCCGGACAGGGGACCCACAATGAGCAGTTCTTC.

The chain combines TRBV2 with TRBJ2-2; D tentatively fits TRBD1 or TRBD2 (6 bases each). CDR3 length equals 13 residues. V lost 5 bases and J lost 7, with 11 bases in between. From germline, CDR1 is SNHLY and CDR2 FYNNEI. The CDR3 here is CASSNREDGELFF. The CDR3 DNA follows: TGTGCCAGCAGTAACAGGGAGGACGGGGAGCTGTTTTTT.

The chain uses TRBV7-2 and TRBJ1-4; no reliable D call. From germline, CDR1 is SGHTA and CDR2 FQGNSA. The CDR3 runs to 14 residues. The V and J ends lost 5 bases and 0 bases respectively, with 7 bases between them. As DNA, the CDR3 is TGTGCCAGCAGCCCCAGAGCAACTAATGAAAAACTGTTTTTT. Amino acids: CASSPRATNEKLFF. The full variable domain, completed using reference TRBV7-2 and TRBJ1-4, is GAGVSQSPSNKVTEKGKDVELRCDPISGHTALYWYRQSLGQGLEFLIYFQGNSAPDKSGLPSDRFSAERTGGSVSTLTIQRTQQEDSAVYLCASSPRATNEKLFFGSGTQLSVL.

The CDR3 bases are TGTGCCAGCAGTATAGCGGGCTCCCCCACAGATACGCAGTATTTT. Its translation is CASSIAGSPTDTQYF. The genes are TRBV28 and TRBJ2-3, with 7 bases that match TRBD2. The CDR3 spans 15 residues. The junction had 7 bases not matched to a gene; V was cut back by 5 bases and J by 2 bases. From germline, CDR1 is MDHEN and CDR2 SYDVKM.

The chain carries TRBV9 and TRBJ2-7, with 7 nucleotides matching TRBD2. CDR1 and CDR2 from the germline V gene are SGDLS and YYNGEE. The ends lost 3 bases at V and 4 bases at J; junction bases unmatched: 7. The CDR3 contains 14 residues. The CDR3 DNA reads TGTGCCAGCAGCGAAGGGGAGGGAGGATACGAGCAGTACTTC. Its protein is CASSEGEGGYEQYF.

The chain uses TRBV2 and TRBJ1-4; TRBD1 is a possible D gene (5 bases). V dropped 0 bases and J dropped 17 bases, with 13 bases sitting between them. This CDR3 has 12 amino acids. Germline V gene sequence: CDR1 SNHLY, CDR2 FYNNEI. The CDR3 nucleotides are TGTGCCAGCAGTGAAGCCGTGGGGGGGAAATTTTTT. Translated, it gives CASSEAVGGKFF.

The chain carries TRBV28 and TRBJ1-4; no firm D call. Trimming took off 8 bases at V and 8 bases at J, with 15 bases between the two ends. This CDR3 comprises 13 residues. CDR1 MDHEN and CDR2 SYDVKM come from the germline V gene. This CDR3 is CASHARLGEKLFF. CDR3 nucleotides: TGTGCCAGCCACGCAAGGCTGGGGGAAAAACTGTTTTTT.

This sequence joins TRBV7-3 and TRBJ2-7; D is uncertain. Germline CDR1 and CDR2: SGHTA and FQGTGA. The CDR3 runs to 12 residues. V was pared by 1 base and J by 7 bases, with 8 bases between. The CDR3 DNA reads TGTGCCAGCAGCTTAAACCGTGGGGAGCAGTACTTC. Amino acids: CASSLNRGEQYF.

In regard to this clone: Other nucleotide sequences from this sample produce the same CDR3. The rearrangement links TRBV19 to TRBJ2-7; 9 bases align to TRBD2. CDR1 is LNHDA and CDR2 is SQIVND in the germline V gene (reference sequence). J gave up 3 bases and V 0 bases, and 6 bases lay outside the gene matches. The CDR3 has 16 amino acids. CDR3 amino acids: CASSIELAGVGYEQYF. The CDR3 DNA sequence: TGTGCCAGTAGTATAGAATTAGCGGGAGTAGGCTACGAGCAGTACTTC. The full variable domain, in which reference TRBV19 and TRBJ2-7 provide the parts outside the CDR3, is DGGITQSPKYLFRKEGQNVTLSCEQNLNHDAMYWYRQDPGQGLRLIYYSQIVNDFQKGDIAEGYSVSREKKESFPLTVTSAQKNPTAFYLCASSIELAGVGYEQYFGPGTRLTVT.

The chain recombines TRBV19 with TRBJ1-1; the D is unclear. Germline assignment: CDR1 LNHDA and CDR2 SQIVND (reference sequence). The CDR3 spans 13 residues. Between the trimmed V and J ends, which lost 5 bases and 4 bases, there was a span of 11 bases. The CDR3 DNA reads as TGTGCCAGTAGTGACACGCCGGGCACTGAAGCTTTCTTT. This sequence encodes CASSDTPGTEAFF. Full variable domain (rest looked up from reference TRBV19 and TRBJ1-1): DGGITQSPKYLFRKEGQNVTLSCEQNLNHDAMYWYRQDPGQGLRLIYYSQIVNDFQKGDIAEGYSVSREKKESFPLTVTSAQKNPTAFYLCASSDTPGTEAFFGQGTRLTVV.